Listed below are T cell receptor beta chains from one sample, sequenced in a study of T cell responses to AZD1222 COVID-19 vaccine. The method was immunoSEQ multiplex PCR; TCRdb's version includes in-frame clones alone and lacks a portion of them. The table records roughly 8,000 clones, approximately 87% of them present only once. Material: peripheral blood, obtained 28 days after the second AZD1222 dose. Receptors were obtained from an adult who received the AZD1222 COVID-19 vaccine. Each CDR3 is given with its conserved first and last residue. A D gene is named only where the DNA matches it firmly. Clone size is given for some rows only: seen once, a few or many times, or a class if the clone is expanded.

D: NA; J: TRBJ2-7; V: TRBV6-5; size: once; DNA: TGTGCCAGCAGAGACTTGGACACCCGTAACTACGAGCAGTACTTC; CDR3: CASRDLDTRNYEQYF
D: NA; J: TRBJ2-1; V: TRBV5-6; size: NA; DNA: TGTGCCAGCAGCTTTCTCCCGAGTGAGCAGTTCTTC; CDR3: CASSFLPSEQFF
D: TRBD2; J: TRBJ2-1; V: TRBV2; size: NA; DNA: TGTGCCAGCAGTGAGCGGGGGTGGGGCTACAATGAGCAGTTCTTC; CDR3: CASSERGWGYNEQFF
D: NA; J: TRBJ1-1; V: TRBV19; size: NA; DNA: TGTGCCAGTAGTATGACCGAGGGGACTGAAGCTTTCTTT; CDR3: CASSMTEGTEAFF
D: TRBD2; J: TRBJ2-1; V: TRBV7-6; size: once; DNA: TGTGCCAGCAGCTTAGGGGCACTAGCGGGCAATGAGCAGTTCTTC; CDR3: CASSLGALAGNEQFF
D: NA; J: TRBJ2-5; V: TRBV9; size: NA; DNA: TGTGCCAGCAGCACCCGGGACTTTCCTTTGGAGACCCAGTACTTC; CDR3: CASSTRDFPLETQYF
D: TRBD1; J: TRBJ1-1; V: TRBV7-8; size: NA; DNA: TGTGCCAGCAGCCAAATCGGACAGGGGAGTATTCCTGAAGCTTTCTTT; CDR3: CASSQIGQGSIPEAFF
D: NA; J: TRBJ1-5; V: TRBV6-5; size: once; DNA: TGTGCCAGCAGCTCCCAAAAGGGGGTCCGGCAGCCCCAGCATTTT; CDR3: CASSSQKGVRQPQHF
D: NA; J: TRBJ2-3; V: TRBV19; size: once; DNA: TGTGCCAGTAGTCCAGGTGGGGCCCCCGCAGATACGCAGTATTTT; CDR3: CASSPGGAPADTQYF
D: NA; J: TRBJ2-7; V: TRBV9; size: NA; DNA: TGTGCCAGCAGCTCCCACTGGCAGGGGAGGTACGAGCAGTACTTC; CDR3: CASSSHWQGRYEQYF
D: TRBD1; J: TRBJ1-5; V: TRBV7-9; size: NA; DNA: TGTGCCAGCAGCCAAGGACAGGGGGCGGTTAGCAATCAGCCCCAGCATTTT; CDR3: CASSQGQGAVSNQPQHF
D: NA; J: TRBJ2-2; V: TRBV9; size: NA; DNA: TGTGCCAGCAGCGTAGCAGGGGCCTCGGATATCGGGGAGCTGTTTTTT; CDR3: CASSVAGASDIGELFF
D: NA; J: TRBJ1-1; V: TRBV5-1; size: once; DNA: TGCGCCAGCCATTCGGGGGAGCATACTGAAGCTTTCTTT; CDR3: CASHSGEHTEAFF
D: NA; J: TRBJ2-4; V: TRBV28; size: NA; DNA: TGTGCCAGCAGCCTAACAGATCCTCGAGCCAAAAACATTCAGTACTTC; CDR3: CASSLTDPRAKNIQYF
D: NA; J: TRBJ1-5; V: TRBV19; size: NA; DNA: TGTGCCAGTAGTCCAAGACCGCGGTCGAGCAATCAGCCCCAGCATTTT; CDR3: CASSPRPRSSNQPQHF
D: NA; J: TRBJ2-7; V: TRBV11-2; size: NA; DNA: TGTGCCAGCAGCTTAGCAATGGGGACTTCCTACGAGCAGTACTTC; CDR3: CASSLAMGTSYEQYF
D: NA; J: TRBJ2-6; V: TRBV19; size: NA; DNA: TGTGCCAGTAGTAAGAGGACTAGGGCCAACGTCCTGACTTTC; CDR3: CASSKRTRANVLTF
D: NA; J: TRBJ2-1; V: TRBV3-1/TRBV3-2; size: NA; DNA: TGTGCCAGCAGCCTAGGACACGGGACTCAAGGGGCTGAGCAGTTCTTC; CDR3: CASSLGHGTQGAEQFF
D: TRBD1; J: TRBJ1-5; V: TRBV6-6; size: NA; DNA: TGTGCCAGCAGTTACTCGGGGACAGGGGGCCTTCAGCCCCAGCATTTT; CDR3: CASSYSGTGGLQPQHF
D: TRBD1; J: TRBJ1-4; V: TRBV4-3; size: NA; DNA: TGCGCCAGCAGCCAAGAATGGGTGACAGGGCGTAATGAAAAACTGTTTTTT; CDR3: CASSQEWVTGRNEKLFF
D: NA; J: TRBJ2-2; V: TRBV7-3; size: once; DNA: TGTGCCAGCAGCGTCCGCACCGGGGAGCTGTTTTTT; CDR3: CASSVRTGELFF
D: NA; J: TRBJ2-1; V: TRBV9; size: NA; DNA: TGTGCCAGCAGCGTAGTTCCTTCTTTCTCCTACAATGAGCAGTTCTTC; CDR3: CASSVVPSFSYNEQFF
D: NA; J: TRBJ1-2; V: TRBV12-3/TRBV12-4; size: NA; DNA: TGTGTCAGCAGTTTTTTTATTAGGCATGGCTACACCTTC; CDR3: CVSSFFIRHGYTF
D: NA; J: TRBJ1-2; V: TRBV5-1; size: NA; DNA: TGCGCCAGCAGCTTCTTTCAGGGTACCCCGGGGTATGGCTACACCTTC; CDR3: CASSFFQGTPGYGYTF
D: TRBD1; J: TRBJ1-1; V: TRBV5-1; size: NA; DNA: TGCGCCAGCAGCTCCCGGGACAGGGGGCCGAACACTGAAGCTTTCTTT; CDR3: CASSSRDRGPNTEAFF
D: TRBD1; J: TRBJ2-4; V: TRBV4-3; size: NA; DNA: TGCGCCAGCAGCCAGACAGGGGCAAACATTCAGTACTTC; CDR3: CASSQTGANIQYF
D: NA; J: TRBJ2-1; V: TRBV5-4; size: NA; DNA: TGTGCCAGCAGCTTGGACCCCTCCTACAATGAGCAGTTCTTC; CDR3: CASSLDPSYNEQFF
D: NA; J: TRBJ1-2; V: TRBV7-3; size: NA; DNA: TGTGCCAGCAGCCCAGGAGGGTGGCAGTCAGAGGGCTACACCTTC; CDR3: CASSPGGWQSEGYTF
D: NA; J: TRBJ1-2; V: TRBV7-9; size: once; DNA: TGTGCACTTTGGGGGGCCCGGGGCTACACCTTC; CDR3: CALWGARGYTF
D: NA; J: TRBJ2-1; V: TRBV7-2; size: NA; DNA: TGTGCCAGCAGCTTAGAACCCGGGGGGACAAGCTCCTACAATGAGCAGTTCTTC; CDR3: CASSLEPGGTSSYNEQFF
D: TRBD2; J: TRBJ2-7; V: TRBV6-5; size: once; DNA: TGTGCCAGCAGCGCCGGGACTATTCTCTACGAGCAGTACTTC; CDR3: CASSAGTILYEQYF
D: NA; J: TRBJ2-1; V: TRBV5-1; size: once; DNA: TGCGCCAGCAATTTTGAGGGAGTCAATGAGCAGTTCTTC; CDR3: CASNFEGVNEQFF
D: TRBD1; J: TRBJ1-2; V: TRBV7-9; size: NA; DNA: TGTGCCAGCAGCGGCGGGACAGAGGATGGCTACACCTTC; CDR3: CASSGGTEDGYTF
D: NA; J: TRBJ2-2; V: TRBV5-4; size: NA; DNA: TGTGCCAGCAGCTTTGGTGTCGGGGGGAACACCGGGGAGCTGTTTTTT; CDR3: CASSFGVGGNTGELFF
D: TRBD1; J: TRBJ1-1; V: TRBV7-3; size: NA; DNA: TGTGCCAGCAGCTTAATGGGACAGGGAGCTGAAGCTTTCTTT; CDR3: CASSLMGQGAEAFF
D: TRBD1; J: TRBJ1-5; V: TRBV19; size: NA; DNA: TGTGCCAGTAGTATTACAGGGGGTGGTCAGCCCCAGCATTTT; CDR3: CASSITGGGQPQHF
D: NA; J: TRBJ1-1; V: TRBV7-2; size: NA; DNA: TGTGCCAGCAGCTTAGATCCGAACACTGAAGCTTTCTTT; CDR3: CASSLDPNTEAFF
D: NA; J: TRBJ2-7; V: TRBV4-2; size: NA; DNA: TGTGCCAGCAGCCAAGGGGGGGGCTGGTACGAGCAGTACTTC; CDR3: CASSQGGGWYEQYF
D: TRBD2; J: TRBJ2-7; V: TRBV7-2; size: NA; DNA: TGTGCCAGCAGCTTATCGGCTAGCGGGACGTTCTTC; CDR3: CASSLSASGTFF
D: NA; J: TRBJ2-3; V: TRBV30; size: once; DNA: TGTGCCTGGAGTTTCCCGGGCACAGATACGCAGTATTTT; CDR3: CAWSFPGTDTQYF
D: TRBD1; J: TRBJ2-7; V: TRBV27; size: NA; DNA: TGTGCCAGCAGCCGGACAGGACGAAACTACGAGCAGTACTTC; CDR3: CASSRTGRNYEQYF
D: TRBD1; J: TRBJ2-6; V: TRBV10-3; size: once; DNA: TGTGCCATCGGACAGGGTATATCTGGGGCCAACGTCCTGACTTTC; CDR3: CAIGQGISGANVLTF
D: TRBD2; J: TRBJ2-5; V: TRBV7-2; size: NA; DNA: TGTGCCAGCAGCCACCTCGGCGGGGGGGAGACCCAGTACTTC; CDR3: CASSHLGGGETQYF